Below are 25 T cell receptor beta chains sequenced from a single sample in a study of blood T cell repertoires in COVID-19. Produced via immunoSEQ multiplex PCR; TCRdb's table is partial and in-frame only. Of roughly 330,000 clones detected, over 75% appear once; the ten largest clones hold under 11%. The sequenced material came from PBMCs or T cells enriched from blood (not recorded which). These receptors were obtained from a woman between 18 and 30 years old who had recovered from COVID-19.

V and J are TRBV28 and TRBJ2-3; 10 bases are a match to TRBD1. Germline CDR1 reads MDHEN; CDR2 reads SYDVKM. The CDR3 length is 16 residues. The V gene end was trimmed by 5 bases and the J gene end by 3 bases; junction bases not matched to a gene: 8. The CDR3 DNA sequence: TGTGCCAGCAGTGCCGGAGACAGGGGGCCGACAGATACGCAGTATTTT. Its translation is CASSAGDRGPTDTQYF.

This clone was found once. The rearrangement links TRBV28 to TRBJ1-3; tentative D call: TRBD1 (5 bases). The CDR3 consists of 16 residues. Trimming cost V 4 bases and J 2 bases, with 15 bases left between them. Germline V gene sequence: CDR1 MDHEN, CDR2 SYDVKM. In nucleotides, the CDR3 is TGTGCCAGCAGTTATTTTCAGGGTTTCACTGGAAACACCATATATTTT. It specifies CASSYFQGFTGNTIYF.

J is TRBJ2-3 and V is TRBV28, with 9 bases matching TRBD1. From germline, CDR1 is MDHEN and CDR2 SYDVKM. This CDR3 contains 14 residues. Trimming cost V 8 bases and J 4 bases; bases outside gene matches: 7. The CDR3 reads CASWGDRAADTQYF. The CDR3 coding sequence is TGTGCCAGCTGGGGGGACAGGGCGGCAGATACGCAGTATTTT.

The chain has TRBV2 and TRBJ1-2; 7 positions agree with TRBD1. CDR1 is SNHLY and CDR2 is FYNNEI in the germline V gene. V lost 6 bases, J lost 14 bases, and 12 bases stayed unmatched. This CDR3 is built from 12 residues. CDR3 protein: CASRGYRGEETF. CDR3 coding DNA: TGTGCCAGCAGAGGATACAGGGGAGAAGAAACCTTC.

The V and J genes are TRBV12-5 and TRBJ2-7; no reliable D call. The CDR3 consists of 12 residues. The V gene lost 0 bases and the J gene lost 6 bases, with 6 bases spanning the gap. Germline V gene data show CDR1 as LGHNT and CDR2 as FRNRAP. The CDR3 DNA sequence: TGTGCTAGTGGTTTGGTCCTGAGCGAGCAGTACTTC. This translates into CASGLVLSEQYF.

The chain uses TRBV30 and TRBJ1-2; unclear D gene. The CDR3 has 12 amino acids. Germline CDR1 and CDR2: GTSNPN and SVGIG (reference sequence). Trimming removed 2 bases from V and 4 bases from J, with 8 bases in between. In nucleotides, the CDR3 is TGTGCCTGGAGTCTAACAGTCTATGGCTACACCTTC. Protein sequence: CAWSLTVYGYTF.

This chain uses TRBV7-9 with TRBJ1-1, with a possible D match to TRBD1 (5 bases). V was cut by 5 bases and J by 4 bases, with 17 bases left in between. The CDR3 extends over 15 amino acids. Germline loops: CDR1 SEHNR, CDR2 FQNEAQ (reference sequence). The CDR3 spells CASSPPGLIGTEAFF. The CDR3 DNA sequence: TGTGCCAGCAGCCCGCCGGGACTGATTGGCACTGAAGCTTTCTTT.

This clone appeared a single time. The V and J genes are TRBV20-1 and TRBJ2-4; D gene ambiguous. CDR3 length: 11 amino acids. Germline loops: CDR1 DFQATT, CDR2 SNEGSKA (reference sequence). Trimming removed 5 bases at V and 6 bases at J, with 8 bases between. The CDR3: CSAAPGNIQYF. The CDR3 DNA sequence: TGCAGTGCTGCCCCGGGAAACATTCAGTACTTC.

V is TRBV9 and J is TRBJ2-7, with a tentative D call TRBD1 (5 bases). Germline V gene sequence: CDR1 SGDLS, CDR2 YYNGEE. The length of the CDR3 is 14 residues. V shed 5 bases and J shed 0 bases, with 12 bases lying between them. The CDR3 region is CASSPSTDSYEQYF. CDR3 DNA: TGTGCCAGCAGTCCTTCGACAGACTCCTACGAGCAGTACTTC.

The chain has TRBV2 and TRBJ2-2; D is unresolved. Trimming stripped 4 bases from V and 5 bases from J, with 11 bases between. Germline V gene sequence: CDR1 SNHLY, CDR2 FYNNEI. CDR3 length: 14 amino acids. As DNA, the CDR3 is TGTGCCAGCAGTGGAAGGCTAGAAACCGGGGAGCTGTTTTTT. Amino acids: CASSGRLETGELFF.

The CDR3 DNA reads as TGTGCCAGCAGCGTAGCAGGGGCTGGAAACACCATATATTTT. This translates into CASSVAGAGNTIYF. This chain joins TRBV9 and TRBJ1-3, with D tentatively TRBD1 (6 bases). In germline, CDR1 is SGDLS, CDR2 YYNGEE. V was trimmed by 0 bases and J by 2 bases, leaving 6 bases between them. CDR3 length: 14 residues.

This sequence joins TRBV7-9 and TRBJ1-6; 7 bases match TRBD1. V lost 5 bases, J lost 0 bases, and 4 bases stayed unmatched. The CDR3 sequence is 16 residues long. The germline gives CDR1 SEHNR, CDR2 FQNEAQ (reference sequence). The CDR3 DNA is TGTGCCAGCAGCGCGACAGGGAGCTCCTATAATTCACCCCTCCACTTT. Its protein product is CASSATGSSYNSPLHF. The entire variable domain, with the rest obtained from reference TRBV7-9 and TRBJ1-6, is as follows: DTGVSQNPRHKITKRGQNVTFRCDPISEHNRLYWYRQTLGQGPEFLTYFQNEAQLEKSRLLSDRFSAERPKGSFSTLEIQRTEQGDSAMYLCASSATGSSYNSPLHFGNGTRLTVT.

The rearrangement joins TRBV24-1 to TRBJ1-2, with D possibly matching TRBD1 (5 bases). V lost 3 bases, J lost 5 bases, and 6 bases lay in between. The CDR3 loop spans 12 amino acids. The V gene's germline CDR1 is KGHDR and CDR2 SFDVKD. This chain's CDR3 is CATSDPGYGYTF. CDR3 coding DNA: TGTGCCACCAGTGATCCAGGGTATGGCTACACCTTC.

The rearrangement uses TRBV28 and TRBJ2-1; TRBD1 matches 9 bases. V lost 6 bases and J lost 7; bases outside the gene matches: 10. In germline, CDR1 is MDHEN, CDR2 SYDVKM. The CDR3 loop spans 15 amino acids. The CDR3 region is CASRIPGQGVNEQFF. The DNA for the CDR3 is TGTGCCAGCAGGATACCGGGACAGGGAGTTAATGAGCAGTTCTTC.

This clone was found a few times. The chain recombines TRBV4-2 with TRBJ1-1, with unresolved D. The V end lost 1 base, the J end lost 7 bases, and 13 bases lay between the germline ends. Per the germline V gene, CDR1 is LGHNA and CDR2 is YNFKEQ. The CDR3 sequence is 14 residues long. CDR3 sequence (DNA): TGTGCCAGCAGCCAAGCCAAGAGGAGGGTTGAAGCTTTCTTT. Its translation: CASSQAKRRVEAFF.

This clone was seen a handful of times. J is TRBJ1-6 and V is TRBV5-4, with a possible D match to TRBD1 (6 bases). Between the trimmed V and J ends, which lost 6 bases and 1 base, there was a span of 11 bases. CDR3 size: 15 residues. From germline, CDR1 is SGHNT and CDR2 YYREEE (reference sequence). The CDR3 is CASTRGGSYNSPLHF. DNA of the CDR3: TGTGCCAGCACCAGAGGGGGATCCTATAATTCACCCCTCCACTTT.

This rearrangement joins TRBV10-2 to TRBJ1-6; D unresolved. Germline CDR1 WSHSY, CDR2 SAAADI. The CDR3 has 12 residues. V lost 8 bases, J lost 8 bases, and 10 bases lay in between. CDR3 sequence (DNA): TGCGCCAGCGCTGGGCAATATTCACCCCTCCACTTT. The encoded protein is CASAGQYSPLHF.

This chain uses TRBV19 with TRBJ2-5; TRBD2 matches 12 bases. CDR1 is LNHDA, CDR2 SQIVND, per germline (reference sequence). CDR3 length equals 15 residues. With 4 bases clipped from V and 8 bases from J, the junction kept 8 bases outside the gene matches. The CDR3 sequence is CASSTGLAGPSTQYF. The CDR3 DNA reads as TGTGCCAGTAGTACCGGACTAGCGGGACCCTCCACCCAGTACTTC.

The J gene is TRBJ1-2, the V gene TRBV10-3; a weak D match, TRBD1 (5 bases). Trimming removed 4 bases from V and 8 bases from J, with 11 bases in between. Germline V gives CDR1 ENHRY, CDR2 SYGVKD. The CDR3 covers 12 residues. CDR3 nucleotides: TGTGCCATCAGTGGGGCAGGGAAAGGCTACACCTTC. Encoded protein: CAISGAGKGYTF.

V usage is TRBV5-5 and J usage is TRBJ1-4; weak D call: TRBD1 (6 bases). Germline CDR1 reads SGHKS; CDR2 reads YYEKEE (reference sequence). CDR3 length: 14 amino acids. Trimming took 0 bases from V and 6 from J, leaving 9 bases between them. The CDR3 sequence is CASSLVQGYEKLFF. DNA for the CDR3: TGTGCCAGCAGCTTGGTGCAGGGGTATGAAAAACTGTTTTTT.

This rearrangement joins TRBV3-1 (or the pseudogene TRBV3-2) to TRBJ2-5; D is possibly TRBD2 (5 bases). CDR3 size: 12 residues. With 6 bases removed from V and 8 bases from J, the gap between germline ends came to 13 bases. CDR1 and CDR2 (germline): LGHDT, YNNKEL (reference sequence). The CDR3 coding sequence is TGTGCCAGCAGTCTACCCCGGGAAACCCAGTACTTC. This encodes CASSLPRETQYF.

The V call is TRBV6-5, the J call TRBJ2-7; no clear D gene. CDR3 length: 14 amino acids. Germline CDR1 MNHEY, CDR2 SVGAGI. The V and J ends lost 2 bases and 1 base respectively, with 9 bases between them. The CDR3 nucleotides are TGTGCCAGCAGTTACACTCTAGATTCCTACGAGCAGTACTTC. Encoded protein: CASSYTLDSYEQYF.

This clone appeared a few times. This CDR3 is CASSQIRGGGAGNTIYF. CDR3 coding DNA: TGTGCCAGCAGCCAGATCCGAGGGGGTGGAGCTGGAAACACCATATATTTT. V gene TRBV4-2 combines with J gene TRBJ1-3, with TRBD1 as a possible D gene (6 bases). Germline V gives CDR1 LGHNA, CDR2 YNFKEQ. The CDR3 has 17 residues. The V gene lost 3 bases and the J gene lost 2 bases, with 17 bases spanning the gap.

The chain recombines TRBV28 with TRBJ1-1; D remains ambiguous. Between the trimmed V and J ends, which lost 2 bases and 2 bases, there was a span of 9 bases. This CDR3 is built from 14 residues. Per the germline V gene, CDR1 is MDHEN and CDR2 is SYDVKM. CDR3 residues: CASSLISRNTEAFF. In nucleotides, the CDR3 is TGTGCCAGCAGTTTAATCTCCAGAAACACTGAAGCTTTCTTT.

The V and J genes are TRBV7-3 and TRBJ2-3; tentative D call: TRBD2 (6 bases). V lost 5 bases and J 3 bases, leaving 12 bases between the germline ends. The CDR3 loop spans 14 amino acids. Germline CDR1 SGHTA, CDR2 FQGTGA. The CDR3 sequence is CASSHSGHTDTQYF. The DNA of the CDR3 is TGTGCCAGCAGCCATAGCGGACATACAGATACGCAGTATTTT.